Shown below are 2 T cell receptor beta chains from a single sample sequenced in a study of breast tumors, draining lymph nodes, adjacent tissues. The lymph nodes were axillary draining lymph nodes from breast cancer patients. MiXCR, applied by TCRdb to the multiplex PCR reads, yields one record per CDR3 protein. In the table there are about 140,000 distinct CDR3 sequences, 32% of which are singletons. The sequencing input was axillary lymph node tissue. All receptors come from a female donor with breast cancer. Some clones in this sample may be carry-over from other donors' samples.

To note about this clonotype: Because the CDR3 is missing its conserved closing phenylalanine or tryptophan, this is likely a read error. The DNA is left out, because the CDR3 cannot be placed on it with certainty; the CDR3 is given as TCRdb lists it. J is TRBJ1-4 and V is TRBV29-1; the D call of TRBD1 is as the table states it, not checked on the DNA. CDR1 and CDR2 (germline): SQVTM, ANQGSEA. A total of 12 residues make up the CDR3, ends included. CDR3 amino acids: CSVGGGDEKLVL.

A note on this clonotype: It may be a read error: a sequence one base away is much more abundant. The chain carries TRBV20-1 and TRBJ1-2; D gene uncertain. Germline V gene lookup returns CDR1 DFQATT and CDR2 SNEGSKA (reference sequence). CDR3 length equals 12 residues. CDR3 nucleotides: TGCGGTGCCGGCATAACTAACTATGGCTACACCTTC. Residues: CGAGITNYGYTF.